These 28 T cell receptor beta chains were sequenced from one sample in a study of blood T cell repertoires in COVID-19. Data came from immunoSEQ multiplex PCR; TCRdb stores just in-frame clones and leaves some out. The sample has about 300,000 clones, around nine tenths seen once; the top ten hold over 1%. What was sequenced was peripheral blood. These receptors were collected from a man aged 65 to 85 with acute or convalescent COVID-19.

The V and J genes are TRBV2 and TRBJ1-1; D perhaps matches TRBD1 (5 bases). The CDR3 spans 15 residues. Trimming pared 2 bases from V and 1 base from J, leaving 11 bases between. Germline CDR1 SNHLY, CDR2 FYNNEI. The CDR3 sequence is CASSELGTGNTEAFF. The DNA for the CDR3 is TGTGCCAGCAGTGAACTTGGTACAGGGAACACTGAAGCTTTCTTT.

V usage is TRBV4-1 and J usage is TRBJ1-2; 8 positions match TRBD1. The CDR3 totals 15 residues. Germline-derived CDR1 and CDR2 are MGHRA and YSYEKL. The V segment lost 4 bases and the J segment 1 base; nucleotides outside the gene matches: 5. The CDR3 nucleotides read TGCGCCAGCAGCCCCGACAGGGGAGATAACTATGGCTACACCTTC. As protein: CASSPDRGDNYGYTF.

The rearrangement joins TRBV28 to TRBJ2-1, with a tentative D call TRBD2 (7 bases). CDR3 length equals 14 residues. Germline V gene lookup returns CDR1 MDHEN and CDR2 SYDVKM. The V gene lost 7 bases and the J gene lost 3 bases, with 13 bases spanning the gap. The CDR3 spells CASNPGGRYNEQFF. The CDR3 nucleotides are TGTGCCAGCAACCCCGGGGGGCGCTACAATGAGCAGTTCTTC.

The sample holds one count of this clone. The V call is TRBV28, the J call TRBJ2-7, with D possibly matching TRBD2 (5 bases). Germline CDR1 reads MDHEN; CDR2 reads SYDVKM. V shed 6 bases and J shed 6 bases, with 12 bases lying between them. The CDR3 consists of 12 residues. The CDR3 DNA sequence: TGTGCCAGCAGCTTCGGGGTAACCGAGCAGTACTTC. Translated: CASSFGVTEQYF.

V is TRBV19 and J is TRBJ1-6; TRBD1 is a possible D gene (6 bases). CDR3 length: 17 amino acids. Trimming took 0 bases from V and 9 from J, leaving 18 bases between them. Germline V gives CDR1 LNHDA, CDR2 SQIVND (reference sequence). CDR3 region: CASSIDRGTQGSSPLHF. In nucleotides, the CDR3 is TGTGCCAGTAGTATAGATCGCGGTACCCAGGGGAGTTCACCCCTCCACTTT.

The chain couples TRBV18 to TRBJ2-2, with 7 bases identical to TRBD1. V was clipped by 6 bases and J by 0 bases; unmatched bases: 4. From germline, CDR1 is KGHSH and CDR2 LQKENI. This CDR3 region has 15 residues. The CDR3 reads CASSTGTANTGELFF. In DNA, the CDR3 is TGTGCCAGCTCTACCGGGACAGCGAACACCGGGGAGCTGTTTTTT.

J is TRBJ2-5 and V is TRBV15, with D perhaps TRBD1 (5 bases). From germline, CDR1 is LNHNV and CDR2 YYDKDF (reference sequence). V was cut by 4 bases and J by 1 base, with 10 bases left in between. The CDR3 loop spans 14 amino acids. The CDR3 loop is CATSKGRSQETQYF. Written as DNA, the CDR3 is TGTGCCACCAGCAAGGGGCGGAGCCAAGAGACCCAGTACTTC.

CDR3 residues: CASSQEGTGNYGYTF. CDR3 coding DNA: TGTGCCAGCAGCCAAGAGGGGACAGGTAACTATGGCTACACCTTC. J is TRBJ1-2 and V is TRBV4-2, with 8 bases matching TRBD1. CDR1 LGHNA and CDR2 YNFKEQ come from the germline V gene. The V segment lost 0 bases and the J segment 1 base; nucleotides outside the gene matches: 1. The CDR3 covers 15 residues.

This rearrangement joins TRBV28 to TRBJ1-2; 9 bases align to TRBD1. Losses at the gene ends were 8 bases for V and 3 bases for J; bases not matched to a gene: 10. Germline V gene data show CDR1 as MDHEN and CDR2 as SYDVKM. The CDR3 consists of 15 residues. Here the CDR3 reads CASETGGPPDYGYTF. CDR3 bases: TGTGCCAGCGAAACAGGGGGCCCTCCCGACTATGGCTACACCTTC.

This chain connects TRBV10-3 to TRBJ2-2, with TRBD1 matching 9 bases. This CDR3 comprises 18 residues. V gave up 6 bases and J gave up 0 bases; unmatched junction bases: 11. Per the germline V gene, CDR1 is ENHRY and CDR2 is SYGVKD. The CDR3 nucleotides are TGTGCCATCAGCGTCGGACAGGGGCACTCCGCGAACACCGGGGAGCTGTTTTTT. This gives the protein CAISVGQGHSANTGELFF.

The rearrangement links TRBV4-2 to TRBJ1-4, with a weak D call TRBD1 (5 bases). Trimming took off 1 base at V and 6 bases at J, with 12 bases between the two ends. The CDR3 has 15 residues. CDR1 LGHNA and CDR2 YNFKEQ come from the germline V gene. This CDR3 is CASSQAPRDHEKLFF. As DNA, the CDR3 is TGTGCCAGCAGCCAAGCACCCAGGGATCATGAAAAACTGTTTTTT.

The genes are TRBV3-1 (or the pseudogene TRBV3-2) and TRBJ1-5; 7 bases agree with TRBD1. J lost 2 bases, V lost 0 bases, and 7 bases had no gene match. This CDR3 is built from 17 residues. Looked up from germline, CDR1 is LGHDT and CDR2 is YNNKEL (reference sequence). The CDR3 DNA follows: TGTGCCAGCAGCCAAGATTGGAGGGGGCCGGGCAATCAGCCCCAGCATTTT. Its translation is CASSQDWRGPGNQPQHF.

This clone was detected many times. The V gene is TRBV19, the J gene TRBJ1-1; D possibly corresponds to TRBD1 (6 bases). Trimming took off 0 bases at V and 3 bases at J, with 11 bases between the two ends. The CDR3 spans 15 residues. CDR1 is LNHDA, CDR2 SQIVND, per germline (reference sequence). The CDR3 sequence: CASSIDRYRDTEAFF. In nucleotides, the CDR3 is TGTGCCAGTAGTATAGATCGGTACAGGGACACTGAAGCTTTCTTT.

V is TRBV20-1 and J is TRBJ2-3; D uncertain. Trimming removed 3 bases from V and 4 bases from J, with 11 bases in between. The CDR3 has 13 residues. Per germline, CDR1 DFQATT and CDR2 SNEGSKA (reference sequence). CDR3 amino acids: CSASIHSADTQYF. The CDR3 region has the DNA TGCAGTGCTAGTATCCATTCAGCAGATACGCAGTATTTT.

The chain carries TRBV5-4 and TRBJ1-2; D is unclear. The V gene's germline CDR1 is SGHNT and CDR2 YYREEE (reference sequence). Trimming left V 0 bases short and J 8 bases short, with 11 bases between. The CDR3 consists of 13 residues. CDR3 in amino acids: CASSLVGSGGYTF. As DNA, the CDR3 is TGTGCCAGCAGCTTGGTTGGTAGCGGCGGCTACACCTTC.

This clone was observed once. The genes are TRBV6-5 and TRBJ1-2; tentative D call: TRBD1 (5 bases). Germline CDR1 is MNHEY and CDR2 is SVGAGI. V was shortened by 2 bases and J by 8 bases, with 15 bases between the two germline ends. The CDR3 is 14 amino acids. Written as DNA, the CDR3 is TGTGCCAGCAGTTACATGCAGGGTTTTGGCGGCTACACCTTC. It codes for CASSYMQGFGGYTF.

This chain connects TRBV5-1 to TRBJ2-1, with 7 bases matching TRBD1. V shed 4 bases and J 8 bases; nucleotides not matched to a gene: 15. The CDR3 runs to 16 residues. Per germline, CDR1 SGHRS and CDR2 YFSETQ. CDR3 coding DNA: TGCGCCAGCAGCCTCTCCGGACGACAGGGCAGCCATGAGCAGTTCTTC. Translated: CASSLSGRQGSHEQFF.

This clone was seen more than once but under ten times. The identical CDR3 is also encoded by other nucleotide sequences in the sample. CDR3 DNA: TGCGCCAGCAGCTCCGGGACAGCCTACGAGCAGTACTTC. Its translation: CASSSGTAYEQYF. The rearrangement joins TRBV5-1 to TRBJ2-7; 7 bases match TRBD1. CDR1 SGHRS and CDR2 YFSETQ come from the germline V gene. This CDR3 spans 13 amino acids. V gave up 3 bases and J gave up 2 bases; unmatched junction bases: 2.

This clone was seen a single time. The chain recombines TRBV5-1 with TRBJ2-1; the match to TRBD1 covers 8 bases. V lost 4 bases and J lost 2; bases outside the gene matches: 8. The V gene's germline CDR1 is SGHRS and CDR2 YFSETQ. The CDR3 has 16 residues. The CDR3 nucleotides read TGCGCCAGCAGCATCGACAGGGGCGGTACCTACAATGAGCAGTTCTTC. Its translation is CASSIDRGGTYNEQFF.

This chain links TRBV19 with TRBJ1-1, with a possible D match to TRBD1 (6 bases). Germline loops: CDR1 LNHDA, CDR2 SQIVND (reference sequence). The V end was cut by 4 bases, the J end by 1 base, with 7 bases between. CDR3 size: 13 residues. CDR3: CASSTDRNTEAFF. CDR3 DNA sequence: TGTGCCAGTAGTACGGACAGGAACACTGAAGCTTTCTTT.

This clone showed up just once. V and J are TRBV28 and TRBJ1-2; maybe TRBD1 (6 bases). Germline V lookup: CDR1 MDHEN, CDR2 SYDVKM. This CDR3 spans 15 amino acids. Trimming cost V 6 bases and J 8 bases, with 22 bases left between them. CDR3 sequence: CASSLETGGLGGYTF. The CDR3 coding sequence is TGTGCCAGCAGCCTAGAGACAGGCGGGTTGGGCGGCTACACCTTC.

The CDR3 DNA sequence: TGCGCCAGCAGCCATAGCGGGGACCAAGAGACCCAGTACTTC. Translation: CASSHSGDQETQYF. The chain employs TRBV5-1 and TRBJ2-5, with 8 bases fitting TRBD2. CDR3 size: 14 residues. The ends lost 4 bases at V and 0 bases at J; junction bases unmatched: 2. Germline V CDR1 and CDR2: SGHRS, YFSETQ.

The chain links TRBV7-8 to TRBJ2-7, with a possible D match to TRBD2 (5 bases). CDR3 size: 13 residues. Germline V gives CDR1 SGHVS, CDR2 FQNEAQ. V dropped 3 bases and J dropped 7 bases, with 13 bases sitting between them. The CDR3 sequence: CASSFSDLGEQYF. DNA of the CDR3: TGTGCCAGCAGCTTTAGCGACCTTGGGGAGCAGTACTTC.

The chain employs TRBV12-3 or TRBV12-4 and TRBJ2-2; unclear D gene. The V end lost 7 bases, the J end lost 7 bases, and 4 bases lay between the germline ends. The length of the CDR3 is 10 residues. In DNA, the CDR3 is TGTGCCAGCAAGAGCGGGGAGCTGTTTTTT. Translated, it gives CASKSGELFF.

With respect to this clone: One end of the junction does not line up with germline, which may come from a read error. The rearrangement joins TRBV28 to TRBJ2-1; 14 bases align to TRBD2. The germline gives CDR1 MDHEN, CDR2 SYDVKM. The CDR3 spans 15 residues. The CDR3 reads CASSPGLAGGLRGIF. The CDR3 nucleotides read TGTGCCAGCAGCCCCGGACTAGCGGGAGGCCTACGCGGGATCTTC.

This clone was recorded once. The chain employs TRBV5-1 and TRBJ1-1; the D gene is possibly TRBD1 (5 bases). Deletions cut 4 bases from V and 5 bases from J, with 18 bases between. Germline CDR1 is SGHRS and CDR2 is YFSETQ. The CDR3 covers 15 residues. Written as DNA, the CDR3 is TGCGCCAGCAGCCCCGATGGGCAGGGTGGGACTGAAGCTTTCTTT. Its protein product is CASSPDGQGGTEAFF.

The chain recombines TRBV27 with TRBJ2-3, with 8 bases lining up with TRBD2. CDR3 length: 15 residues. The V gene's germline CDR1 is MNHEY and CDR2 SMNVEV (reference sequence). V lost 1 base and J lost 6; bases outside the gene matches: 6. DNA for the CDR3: TGTGCCAGCAGTTTATACCGGGGGGGCCGGGATACGCAGTATTTT. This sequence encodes CASSLYRGGRDTQYF.

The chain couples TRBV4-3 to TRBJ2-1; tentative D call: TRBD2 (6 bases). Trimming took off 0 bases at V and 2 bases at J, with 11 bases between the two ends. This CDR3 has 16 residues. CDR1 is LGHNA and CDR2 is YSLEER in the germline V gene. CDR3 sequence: CASSQDQGGTYNEQFF. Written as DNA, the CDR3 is TGCGCCAGCAGCCAAGATCAGGGCGGGACCTACAATGAGCAGTTCTTC.